This T cell receptor beta chain was sequenced in a study of OX40 agonist ivuxolimab in advanced cancers. This clone occurred a few times. Clones were read by immunoSEQ multiplex PCR, and TCRdb kept only the in-frame ones, dropping some. The sample has some 66,000 clones, 88% seen once. The CDR3 consists of 15 residues. CDR1 is SNHLY and CDR2 is FYNNEI in the germline V gene. The germline V and J ends were trimmed by 5 bases and 0 bases, with 10 bases remaining between them. The sequences come from CD4+ or CD8+ T cells sorted from blood, collected in a trial of the OX40 agonist ivuxolimab. This sequence originates from an adult with an advanced solid tumor such as melanoma, head and neck, liver or kidney cancer. The V call is TRBV2, the J call TRBJ1-4; a possible D gene is TRBD1 (5 bases). CDR3 loop: CASSSSGATNEKLFF. The DNA of the CDR3 is TGTGCCAGCAGTTCCTCGGGGGCAACTAATGAAAAACTGTTTTTT. The full variable domain, completed using reference TRBV2 and TRBJ1-4, is EPEVTQTPSHQVTQMGQEVILRCVPISNHLYFYWYRQILGQKVEFLVSFYNNEISEKSEIFDDQFSVERPDGSNFTLKIRSTKLEDSAMYFCASSSSGATNEKLFFGSGTQLSVL.